What follows are 4 T cell receptor beta chains derived from one specimen sequenced in a study of OX40 agonist ivuxolimab in advanced cancers. TCRdb's copy holds only in-frame clones and misses some; the assay was immunoSEQ multiplex PCR. The profile covers about 5,500 clones, with roughly 84% appearing a single time and roughly 24% taken by the ten largest. The input for sequencing was CD4+ or CD8+ T cells sorted from blood, taken in a trial of the OX40 agonist ivuxolimab. The origin of the receptors is an adult with an advanced solid tumor such as melanoma, head and neck, liver or kidney cancer.

A single count supports this clone. This sequence joins TRBV6-5 and TRBJ2-7, with 11 bases matching TRBD1. Unmatched junction bases numbered 6, after V lost 4 bases and J lost 4 bases. The CDR3 spans 15 residues. Germline V gene lookup returns CDR1 MNHEY and CDR2 SVGAGI. The CDR3, as DNA: TGTGCCAGCAGTTCCGGGACAGGGGGTTTGTACGAGCAGTACTTC. This sequence encodes CASSSGTGGLYEQYF.

This chain connects TRBV9 to TRBJ1-3, with 7 bases aligning to TRBD1. Per germline, CDR1 SGDLS and CDR2 YYNGEE. Trimming cost V 4 bases and J 6 bases; bases outside gene matches: 10. The CDR3 consists of 15 residues. CDR3 nucleotides: TGTGCCAGCAGCCCGAAGGTACAGGGGAAAAACACCATATATTTT. Protein sequence: CASSPKVQGKNTIYF.

The chain has TRBV7-9 and TRBJ1-4; no clear D gene. The CDR3 runs 15 residues. Trimming took off 3 bases at V and 2 bases at J, with 10 bases between the two ends. From germline, CDR1 is SEHNR and CDR2 FQNEAQ (reference sequence). CDR3 sequence: CASSFLSATNEKLFF. The CDR3 bases are TGTGCCAGCAGCTTCCTCTCTGCGACTAATGAAAAACTGTTTTTT.

CDR3 in amino acids: CASSLSPGNQPQHF. The CDR3 DNA sequence: TGTGCCAGCAGTTTATCCCCAGGGAATCAGCCCCAGCATTTT. The chain recombines TRBV27 with TRBJ1-5; tentative D call: TRBD1 (5 bases). This CDR3 is built from 14 residues. V shed 0 bases and J shed 4 bases, with 7 bases lying between them. Germline-derived CDR1 and CDR2 are MNHEY and SMNVEV (reference sequence).